This T cell receptor beta chain comes out of a study of T cells after yellow fever vaccination (dated by TCRdb to the late 2010s). Background on the whole study: Libraries from fractions with low cell numbers were prepared with the SMART-Seq v4 Ultra Low Input RNA kit. To follow T-cell clones before and after both primary and booster YFV17D yellow fever vaccination, bulk TCR alpha and beta repertoires underwent longitudinal sequencing. Two healthy male donors, one aged 18 to 29 and one aged 30 to 40 years, were included in the cohort. Blood was collected at multiple timepoints before and after primary and secondary immunization, and bulk PBMC replicates and cell subsets were isolated. The research as a whole found: A small share of clonotypes was detected in both CD4 and CD8 compartments, with the overlap likely arising from convergent recombination. Compared with the primary T-cell response, the secondary T-cell response was faster but weaker, reaching its peak on day 5 rather than on day 15. Only a couple of donors were included in the study, so the extent to which the findings can be generalized is limited. After the booster, most clones that had expanded after primary vaccination were detected again (around 97% of CD4 and around 88% of CD8), suggesting broad maintenance of memory. Computational filtering was required because FACS-sorted repertoires could contain abundant contaminating clonotypes from the bulk population.

Counted from cysteine to phenylalanine, this CDR3 has 15 amino acids. Just the 45-base CDR3 DNA is kept, in frame starting at base 1. Germline trimming amounts to 7 bases on V and 0 bases on J, with 8 as the count of junction bases outside the gene matches. Based on the germline V gene (reference sequence), the CDR1 and CDR2 sequences are LNHDA and SQIVND. Sequenced using an Illumina NovaSeq 6000. TCR cDNA was synthesized by 5'RACE template switching, which introduced a universal primer site and unique molecular identifiers. cDNA synthesis was primed from both the TCR alpha and TCR beta constant segments. Library amplification used two PCR steps, and the second PCR step added sample barcodes and sequencing adapters. Libraries were sequenced on Illumina HiSeq 2500 (2x100 bp) or NovaSeq (2x150 bp). In the source study's methods: MIGEC was used to demultiplex reads and collapse the reads into UMI consensus sequences, and MiXCR was used for V(D)J alignment. Using edgeR on replicate PBMC samples, clonotypes were called vaccine-responding if FDR was below 0.01 and the log2 fold change was above 5 up to day 15. Bulk clonotypes were assigned CD4 or CD8 identity according to which sequenced CD4 or CD8 repertoire held them at higher abundance. Using fastp at Q25 and MiXCR, TCRdb reprocessed the public reads and kept productive beta chains. Under each unique CDR3 protein, matching rows form one entry showing the most common genes and DNA. The V and J calls were not made by the authors but by TCRdb's processing. Here the sample has approximately 450,000 distinct CDR3 sequences; roughly 20% occur a single time. Together, the top ten hold over 15% of the sample.

The sample's treatment or condition label, in plain terms: live attenuated yellow fever vaccine strain. At each blood-draw timepoint, two biological replicates of bulk PBMCs were obtained. A standard Ficoll-Paque protocol was used to isolate PBMCs from peripheral blood. RNA was extracted with TriZol from bulk PBMCs, CD4 and CD8 fractions, and dextramer-positive and dextramer-negative fractions. This clonotype has only a few counts. Its antigen remains undetermined. The sample holds no much larger clone one base away, and base qualities are not on file. Sample: PBMCs, taken before the yellow fever booster vaccination. This chain joins TRBV19 to TRBJ1-2; 7 of the junction bases match TRBD1. The clonotype comes from a young man who received the YFV17D yellow fever vaccine. CDR3 sequence: CASTLQGPANYGYTF. The DNA reads TGTGCCAGTACCTTACAGGGGCCAGCTAACTATGGCTACACCTTC. Reference TRBV19 and TRBJ1-2 proteins supply the regions before and after the CDR3; the full variable domain is: DGGITQSPKYLFRKEGQNVTLSCEQNLNHDAMYWYRQDPGQGLRLIYYSQIVNDFQKGDIAEGYSVSREKKESFPLTVTSAQKNPTAFYLCASTLQGPANYGYTFGSGTRLTVV.